The present entry profiles one TCR beta chain with its context. Its specificity is unknown. This entry comes from a study of T cell responses to AZD1222 COVID-19 vaccine. Whole-study results and caveats: Donors skewed white British and female; clonal diversity was possibly underestimated. Spike-specific TCR breadth and depth grew following two AZD1222 doses.

Trimming took off 4 bases at V and 2 bases at J, with 9 bases between the two ends. Germline loops: CDR1 SQVTM, CDR2 ANQGSEA. CDR3 length: 13 amino acids. Sequenced by immunoSEQ multiplex PCR; TCRdb stores in-frame clones only, minus some. The sample records approximately 100,000 clones, around 94% being singletons. This rearrangement joins TRBV29-1 to TRBJ1-3; D gene uncertain. The clonotype was recovered from an adult in good health. The sample in question was peripheral blood, obtained on day 0 of AZD1222 vaccination. The CDR3 loop reads CSVGKGAGNTIYF. CDR3 nucleotide sequence: TGCAGCGTTGGTAAGGGAGCTGGAAACACCATATATTTT.